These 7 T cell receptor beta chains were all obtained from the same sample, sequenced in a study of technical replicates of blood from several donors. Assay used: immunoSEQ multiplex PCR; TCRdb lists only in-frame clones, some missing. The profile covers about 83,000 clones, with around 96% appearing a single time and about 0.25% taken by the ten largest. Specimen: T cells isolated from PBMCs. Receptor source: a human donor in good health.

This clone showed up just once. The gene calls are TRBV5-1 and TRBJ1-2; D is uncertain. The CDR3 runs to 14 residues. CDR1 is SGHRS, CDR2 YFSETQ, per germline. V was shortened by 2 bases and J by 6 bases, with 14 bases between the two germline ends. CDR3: CASSLHMEADGYTF. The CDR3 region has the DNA TGCGCCAGCAGCTTACATATGGAAGCGGATGGCTACACCTTC.

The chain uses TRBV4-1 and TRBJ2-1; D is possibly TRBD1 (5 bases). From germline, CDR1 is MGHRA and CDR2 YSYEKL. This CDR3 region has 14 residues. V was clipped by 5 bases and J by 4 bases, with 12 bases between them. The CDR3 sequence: CASSKGVRYNEQFF. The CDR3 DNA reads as TGCGCCAGCAGCAAAGGGGTGCGGTACAATGAGCAGTTCTTC.

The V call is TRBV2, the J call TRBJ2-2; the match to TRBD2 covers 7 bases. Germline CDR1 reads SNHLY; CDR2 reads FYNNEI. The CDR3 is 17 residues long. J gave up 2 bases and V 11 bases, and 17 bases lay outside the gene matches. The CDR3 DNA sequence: TGTGCCGCCCGCGACCTCCGGGGACTAAAAAACACCGGGGAGCTGTTTTTT. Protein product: CAARDLRGLKNTGELFF.

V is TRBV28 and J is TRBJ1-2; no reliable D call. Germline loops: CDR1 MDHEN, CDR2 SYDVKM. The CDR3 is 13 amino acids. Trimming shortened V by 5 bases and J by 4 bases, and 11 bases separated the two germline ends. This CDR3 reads CASSVQVSYGYTF. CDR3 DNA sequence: TGTGCCAGCAGTGTTCAGGTGTCCTATGGCTACACCTTC.

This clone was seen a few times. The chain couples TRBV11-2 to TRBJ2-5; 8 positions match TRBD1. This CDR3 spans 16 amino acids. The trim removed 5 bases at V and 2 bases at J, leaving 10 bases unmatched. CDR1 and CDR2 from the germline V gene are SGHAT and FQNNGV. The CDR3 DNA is TGTGCCAGCAGCCCTCCGAGACAGGGGCTTCAAGAGACCCAGTACTTC. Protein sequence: CASSPPRQGLQETQYF.

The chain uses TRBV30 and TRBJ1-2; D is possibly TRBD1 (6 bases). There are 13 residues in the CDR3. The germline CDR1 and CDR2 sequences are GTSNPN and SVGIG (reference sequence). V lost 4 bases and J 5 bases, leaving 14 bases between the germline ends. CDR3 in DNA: TGTGCCTGGACGGGTAGGGGGTTTTATGGCTACACCTTC. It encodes CAWTGRGFYGYTF.

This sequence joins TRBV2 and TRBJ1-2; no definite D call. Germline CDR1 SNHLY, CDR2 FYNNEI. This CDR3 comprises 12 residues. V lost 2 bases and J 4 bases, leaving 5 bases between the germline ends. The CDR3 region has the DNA TGTGCCAGCAGTGAACCCTTCTATGGCTACACCTTC. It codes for CASSEPFYGYTF.